The rows below give T cell receptor beta chains drawn from one sample of a study of blood T cell repertoires in COVID-19. Measured with immunoSEQ multiplex PCR; TCRdb has only the in-frame clones, and not every one. This table has over 250,000 clones, approximately 89% appearing once. Sequencing was carried out using peripheral blood. The receptors stem from a woman aged 50 to 60 with acute or convalescent COVID-19. Each CDR3 is given with its conserved first and last residue. Each record gives: clone size, V gene, J gene, CDR3 protein. The size entry is marked missing in some rows and otherwise reads once, few, many or a size class.

>-|TRBV28|TRBJ2-7
CASSSGLAASLYEQYF
>once|TRBV5-4|TRBJ1-4
CASSLGPGKEKLFF
>-|TRBV7-2|TRBJ2-5
CASSPRQQETQYF
>-|TRBV7-9|TRBJ1-1
CASSLIGDEAFF
>once|TRBV11-2|TRBJ2-7
CASSLGTSESYEQYF
>once|TRBV3-1/TRBV3-2|TRBJ2-1
CASSQGLAGGLKFF
>-|TRBV6-5|TRBJ1-4
CASSYSSGGANEKLFF
>-|TRBV7-3|TRBJ2-1
CASSPSGSSYNEQFF
>-|TRBV6-2/TRBV6-3|TRBJ2-7
CASRYLSYEQYF
>-|TRBV7-9|TRBJ2-3
CASSLSVSDTQYF
>-|TRBV9|TRBJ1-1
CASSVFQEGTEAFF
>-|TRBV21-1|TRBJ2-5
CANRTGRGQETQYF
>once|TRBV29-1|TRBJ1-4
CSGAARNEKLFF
>-|TRBV3-1/TRBV3-2|TRBJ2-1
CASSQDYRGAQYNEQFF
>-|TRBV5-1|TRBJ1-2
CASSPNSQVDYGYTF
>-|TRBV2|TRBJ2-4
CASSGDSENIQYF
>-|TRBV6-5|TRBJ1-6
CASRPRQGVNSPLHF
>-|TRBV4-3|TRBJ1-1
CASSPWTGMNTEAFF
>-|TRBV11-2|TRBJ1-2
CASSPPRHYGYTF
>-|TRBV28|TRBJ1-2
CASSLSLYGYTF
>-|TRBV9|TRBJ2-3
CASSPHTDTQYF
>-|TRBV29-1|TRBJ2-1
CSVEGTVGNEQFF
>-|TRBV6-5|TRBJ1-2
CASGGPGGPSNGYTF
>-|TRBV24-1|TRBJ2-7
CATRGGTGLSYEQYF
>-|TRBV5-4|TRBJ2-3
CASSLIAGNTDTQYF
>-|TRBV2|TRBJ2-5
CASSEFRSGGPGTQYF
>-|TRBV29-1|TRBJ1-4
CSVRIQGLGEKLFF
>-|TRBV27|TRBJ2-7
CASSHGQGAWEQYF
>-|TRBV15|TRBJ1-1
CATSDGRAGDEAFF
>-|TRBV7-3|TRBJ2-2
CASSLNARGNTGELFF
>-|TRBV7-3|TRBJ1-3
CASSLKPGSGNTIYF
>-|TRBV2|TRBJ1-5
CASMAGAAQPQHF
>-|TRBV7-9|TRBJ1-4
CASSLSRGTATNEKLFF
>-|TRBV28|TRBJ1-1
CASSSVPGGTEAFF
>-|TRBV11-2|TRBJ1-4
CASSLDPGGLSEKLFF
>-|TRBV23-1|TRBJ1-2
CASSPDSGYGYTF
>-|TRBV6-5|TRBJ1-2
CASRQTGNYGYTF
>few|TRBV15|TRBJ2-5
CATSREKAGGPLEETQYF
>-|TRBV5-1|TRBJ1-1
CASSLVTGANTEAFF
>-|TRBV25-1|TRBJ2-2
CASSDGQIGELFF
>few|TRBV6-2/TRBV6-3|TRBJ1-2
CASSRGRRGEHGYTF
>-|TRBV28|TRBJ1-2
CASSLSRGVYGYTF
>-|TRBV28|TRBJ1-2
CASRWTGGIYGYTF
>once|TRBV9|TRBJ1-6
CASSVVGADNSPLHF
>-|TRBV2|TRBJ2-7
CARTLSGRANEQYF
>few|TRBV10-3|TRBJ2-3
CAISESTSSVDTQYF
>-|TRBV13|TRBJ1-3
CASARGQADSGNTIYF
>-|TRBV7-6|TRBJ2-7
CASSSNQGFKTNSYEQYF
>-|TRBV11-3|TRBJ2-5
CASSQGSGRGETQYF
>once|TRBV7-9|TRBJ2-1
CASASGRSSYNEQFF
>-|TRBV2|TRBJ2-1
CASSYLGGGISYNEQFF
>-|TRBV24-1|TRBJ1-2
CATSEPPGHGANYGYTF
>-|TRBV29-1|TRBJ1-4
CSVRDRDMIVNEKLFF
>once|TRBV2|TRBJ2-1
CASSGFLVGEQFF
>-|TRBV9|TRBJ1-6
CASSVRPGTGQSPLHF
>-|TRBV24-1|TRBJ2-1
CATSESDAGKENEQFF